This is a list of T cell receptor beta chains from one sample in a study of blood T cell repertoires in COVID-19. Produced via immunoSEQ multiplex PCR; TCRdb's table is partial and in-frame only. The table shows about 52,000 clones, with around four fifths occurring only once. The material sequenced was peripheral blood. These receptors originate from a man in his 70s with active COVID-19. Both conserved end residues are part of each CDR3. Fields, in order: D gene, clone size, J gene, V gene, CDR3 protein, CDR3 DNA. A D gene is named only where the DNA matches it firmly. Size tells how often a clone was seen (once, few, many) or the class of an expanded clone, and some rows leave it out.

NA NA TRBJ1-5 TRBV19 CASSIGRQGNQPQHF TGTGCCAGTAGTATAGGCCGACAGGGCAATCAGCCCCAGCATTTT
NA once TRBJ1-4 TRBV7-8 CASSPRTATNEKLFF TGTGCCAGCAGCCCAAGGACAGCAACTAATGAAAAACTGTTTTTT
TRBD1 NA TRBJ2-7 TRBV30 CACSRDRPYEQYF TGTGCCTGTTCCCGGGACAGGCCCTACGAGCAGTACTTC
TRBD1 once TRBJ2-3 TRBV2 CASSDPFEGDRASTDTQYF TGTGCCAGCAGTGACCCGTTTGAAGGGGACAGGGCAAGCACAGATACGCAGTATTTT
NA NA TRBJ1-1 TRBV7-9 CASRRQNTEAFF TGTGCCAGCAGGAGACAGAACACTGAAGCTTTCTTT
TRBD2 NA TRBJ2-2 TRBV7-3 CASSPFRRLAGDYTGELFF TGTGCCAGCAGCCCCTTCCGGCGGCTAGCGGGGGACTACACCGGGGAGCTGTTTTTT
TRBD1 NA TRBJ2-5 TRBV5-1 CASSLMGRGQETQYF TGCGCCAGCAGCTTGATGGGCAGGGGGCAAGAGACCCAGTACTTC
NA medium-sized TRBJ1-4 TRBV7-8 CASSPPRYEKLFF TGTGCCAGCAGCCCCCCGAGATATGAAAAACTGTTTTTT
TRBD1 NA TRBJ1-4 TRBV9 CASSSRDSVVGEKLFF TGTGCCAGCAGCTCCCGGGACAGCGTCGTGGGGGAAAAACTGTTTTTT
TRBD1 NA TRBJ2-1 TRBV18 CASSRRQGASNEQFF TGTGCCAGCTCACGGCGGCAGGGGGCGTCCAATGAGCAGTTCTTC
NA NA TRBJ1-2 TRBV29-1 CSVVTGNYGYTF TGCAGCGTTGTGACGGGTAACTATGGCTACACCTTC
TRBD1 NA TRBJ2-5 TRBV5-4 CASSLGTGKETQYF TGTGCCAGCAGCTTGGGGACAGGGAAAGAGACCCAGTACTTC
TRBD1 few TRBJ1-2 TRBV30 CAWTPGDRGLGGYTF TGTGCCTGGACCCCCGGGGACAGGGGTTTAGGTGGCTACACCTTC
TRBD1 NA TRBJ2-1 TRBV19 CASSHRDSPGLASYNEQFF TGTGCCAGTAGTCACCGGGACAGTCCGGGGCTTGCCTCCTACAATGAGCAGTTCTTC
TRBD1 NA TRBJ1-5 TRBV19 CASKAGTGGSGQPQHF TGTGCCAGTAAAGCCGGGACAGGGGGGTCGGGGCAGCCCCAGCATTTT
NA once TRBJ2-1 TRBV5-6 CASSLRTVVAYNEQFF TGTGCCAGCAGCTTAAGGACAGTGGTAGCCTACAATGAGCAGTTCTTC
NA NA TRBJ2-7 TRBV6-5 CASSRPSSGTEQYF TGTGCCAGCAGCCGCCCTTCTTCGGGAACCGAGCAGTACTTC
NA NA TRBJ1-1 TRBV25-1 CASSELDRQNTEAFF TGTGCCAGCAGTGAATTAGACAGGCAGAACACTGAAGCTTTCTTT
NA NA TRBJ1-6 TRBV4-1 CASSQGPGIGSPLHF TGCGCCAGCAGCCAAGGGCCGGGTATAGGATCACCCCTCCACTTT
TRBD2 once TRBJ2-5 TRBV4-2 CASSRNAGGLSETQYF TGTGCCAGCAGCCGCAACGCGGGGGGGCTTTCGGAGACCCAGTACTTC
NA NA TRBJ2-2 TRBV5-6 CASSLSANTGELFF TGTGCCAGCAGCTTATCCGCGAACACCGGGGAGCTGTTTTTT
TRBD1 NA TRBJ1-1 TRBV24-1 CATSEDGQGVTEAFF TGTGCCACCAGTGAGGACGGACAGGGGGTCACTGAAGCTTTCTTT
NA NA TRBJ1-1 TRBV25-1 CASSARWQGKAEAFF TGTGCCAGCAGTGCCCGGTGGCAGGGGAAGGCTGAAGCTTTCTTT
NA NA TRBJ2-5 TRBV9 CASSSQSPARSQETQYF TGTGCCAGCAGCTCCCAATCTCCCGCGCGGAGCCAAGAGACCCAGTACTTC
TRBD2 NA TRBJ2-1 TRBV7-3 CASSLREAGVLVHNEQFF TGTGCCAGCAGCTTGAGGGAAGCGGGGGTCCTCGTACACAATGAGCAGTTCTTC
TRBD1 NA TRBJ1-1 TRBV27 CASSLSVRGPANGAEAFF TGTGCCAGCAGTTTGTCTGTCAGGGGGCCAGCCAATGGGGCTGAAGCTTTCTTT
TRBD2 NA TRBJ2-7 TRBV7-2 CASSQRGAISYEQYF TGTGCCAGCAGCCAGCGGGGGGCAATCTCCTACGAGCAGTACTTC
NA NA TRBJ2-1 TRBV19 CASSIRAGWDEQFF TGTGCCAGTAGTATCAGGGCAGGGTGGGATGAGCAGTTCTTC
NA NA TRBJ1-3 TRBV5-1 CASSWGVGPHSGNTIYF TGCGCCAGCAGTTGGGGGGTCGGCCCTCACTCTGGAAACACCATATATTTT
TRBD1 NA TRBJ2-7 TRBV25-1 CASSGPGGSLSYEQYF TGTGCCAGCAGTGGGCCAGGGGGTTCCCTCTCCTACGAGCAGTACTTC
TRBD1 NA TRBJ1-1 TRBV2 CASRRTGGSAVTEAFF TGTGCCAGCAGAAGGACAGGGGGTTCAGCAGTCACTGAAGCTTTCTTT
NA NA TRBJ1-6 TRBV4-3 CASSRSGRGRGPLHF TGCGCCAGCAGCCGATCCGGGAGAGGGCGGGGACCCCTCCACTTT
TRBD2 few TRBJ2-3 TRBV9 CASSVGLAGGDTQYF TGTGCCAGCAGCGTGGGTCTAGCGGGGGGGGATACGCAGTATTTT
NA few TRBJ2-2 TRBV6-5 CASAVPSGGTGELFF TGTGCCAGCGCGGTCCCATCCGGAGGTACCGGGGAGCTGTTTTTT
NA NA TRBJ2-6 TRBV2 CAGHRAGSGANVLTF TGTGCCGGACATCGGGCAGGCTCTGGGGCCAACGTCCTGACTTTC
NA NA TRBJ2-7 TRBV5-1 CASSLSQGLNEQYF TGCGCCAGCAGCTTGTCACAGGGATTGAACGAGCAGTACTTC
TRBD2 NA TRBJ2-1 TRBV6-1 CASSDTSGVGSYNEQFF TGTGCCAGCAGTGACACGAGCGGGGTAGGCTCCTACAATGAGCAGTTCTTC
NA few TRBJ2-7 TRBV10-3 CASRDSYSYEQYF TGTGCCTCCAGGGACTCTTACTCCTACGAGCAGTACTTC
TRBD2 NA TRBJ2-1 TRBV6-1 CASRLSGGAGNEQFF TGTGCCAGCAGACTTAGCGGGGGGGCCGGAAATGAGCAGTTCTTC
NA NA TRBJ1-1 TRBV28 CASSLTVMNTEAFF TGTGCCAGCAGTTTGACAGTGATGAACACTGAAGCTTTCTTT
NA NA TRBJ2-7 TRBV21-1 CASSKRDRGYEQYF TGTGCCAGCAGCAAAAGGGACAGGGGTTACGAGCAGTACTTC
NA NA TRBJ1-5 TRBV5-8 CASSRHGARGQPQHF TGTGCCAGCAGCCGACATGGGGCACGTGGACAGCCCCAGCATTTT
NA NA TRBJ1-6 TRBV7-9 CASSLAPGMGNSPLHF TGTGCCAGCAGCTTAGCACCAGGGATGGGTAATTCACCCCTCCACTTT
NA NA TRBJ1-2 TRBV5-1 CASSLDRGNYGYTF TGCGCCAGCAGCTTGGACCGGGGTAACTATGGCTACACCTTC
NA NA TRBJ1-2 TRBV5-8 CASSFPDMAGYTF TGTGCCAGCAGCTTTCCGGACATGGCCGGCTACACCTTC
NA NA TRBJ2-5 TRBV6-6 CASSYGGEETQYF TGTGCCAGCAGTTACGGGGGCGAAGAGACCCAGTACTTC
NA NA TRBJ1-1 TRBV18 CASSPFEAPNTEAFF TGTGCCAGCTCACCATTTGAGGCCCCGAACACTGAAGCTTTCTTT
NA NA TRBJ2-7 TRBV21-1 CASSPQADRVGTYEQYF TGTGCCAGCAGCCCCCAGGCGGACAGGGTGGGCACCTACGAGCAGTACTTC
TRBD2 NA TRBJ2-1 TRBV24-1 CATSDGGALYEQFF TGTGCCACCAGTGACGGGGGGGCTTTATATGAGCAGTTCTTC
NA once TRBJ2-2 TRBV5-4 CASSAGFTSSVVGELFF TGTGCCAGCAGCGCCGGATTCACTAGCTCCGTCGTCGGGGAGCTGTTTTTT
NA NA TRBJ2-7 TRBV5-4 CASSFNGAYEQYF TGTGCCAGCAGCTTTAACGGGGCCTACGAGCAGTACTTC
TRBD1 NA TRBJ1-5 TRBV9 CASSPSPGGNQPQHF TGTGCCAGCAGCCCTAGTCCAGGGGGGAATCAGCCCCAGCATTTT
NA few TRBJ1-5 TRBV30 CAWSVFGVNQPQHF TGTGCCTGGAGTGTATTCGGAGTGAATCAGCCCCAGCATTTT
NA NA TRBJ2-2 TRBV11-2 CASRRRQEGSSGELFF TGTGCCAGCAGACGGAGACAGGAAGGGTCGTCCGGGGAGCTGTTTTTT